This TCR beta chain came from a study of blood T cell repertoires in COVID-19. The method was immunoSEQ multiplex PCR; TCRdb's version includes in-frame clones alone and lacks a portion of them. The sample lists 250,000 to 400,000 clones; about 85% were seen once. CDR3 size: 13 residues. V trimming: 9 bases; J trimming: 7 bases; junction bases outside the gene matches: 4. The V gene's germline CDR1 is ENHRY and CDR2 SYGVKD. The J gene is TRBJ2-5, the V gene TRBV10-3; 14 bases match TRBD2. This TCR was sampled from a woman aged 25 to 39 who had been exposed to COVID-19. The material sequenced was PBMCs or T cells enriched from blood (not recorded which). CDR3 residues: CAMGLAGDGTQYF. CDR3 in DNA: TGTGCCATGGGACTAGCGGGAGACGGGACCCAGTACTTC.